The T cell receptor beta chain under discussion was sequenced for a study of control samples from healthy donors and cancer patients. V dropped 0 bases and J dropped 0 bases, with 12 bases sitting between them. CDR3 length: 17 amino acids. Germline V CDR1 and CDR2: SGHRS, YFSETQ. TCRdb's table, derived via immunoSEQ multiplex PCR, lists solely in-frame clones and lacks some. The profile shows fewer than 200,000 clones, about 93% of them singletons. The TCR originated in a man aged 18 to 35 in good health. The V gene is TRBV5-1, the J gene TRBJ1-4; D perhaps matches TRBD1 (6 bases). The sample was blood. The CDR3 DNA is TGCGCCAGCAGCTTGGTACAGGGTACCACAACTAATGAAAAACTGTTTTTT. Translated: CASSLVQGTTTNEKLFF.